Described below is a single T cell receptor (beta chain) sequence and its context. Its antigen is unidentified. This sample was included in a study of cytomegalovirus exposure and HLA in healthy donors. Broader study findings: An ancestry cluster, one associated with Asian ancestry, reportedly showed fewer N-insertions than the approximately 670-donor mean in a later analysis. The sole available immune exposure information was CMV serostatus. Cytomegalovirus-associated TCR beta chains were listed, numbering 150 to 200. TCR beta V segments were, for the most part, productive about 90% or about 30% of the time in an earlier analysis.

The CDR3 loop spans 15 amino acids. The junction had 4 bases not matched to a gene; V was cut back by 0 bases and J by 5 bases. Germline V lookup: CDR1 ENHRY, CDR2 SYGVKD. It was with 60 Vbeta and 13 Jbeta primers that the PCR ran. Data came from immunoSEQ multiplex PCR; TCRdb stores just in-frame clones and leaves some out. The sample yields about 180,000 clones, about four fifths seen once. The receptor was derived from a woman aged 45-65 years in good health and CMV-seronegative. This sequence joins TRBV10-3 and TRBJ2-7; TRBD2 aligns across 10 bases. Sequenced: PBMCs. The CDR3 is CAISESASGSNEQYF. The DNA for the CDR3 is TGTGCCATCAGTGAGTCGGCTAGCGGGAGTAACGAGCAGTACTTC.